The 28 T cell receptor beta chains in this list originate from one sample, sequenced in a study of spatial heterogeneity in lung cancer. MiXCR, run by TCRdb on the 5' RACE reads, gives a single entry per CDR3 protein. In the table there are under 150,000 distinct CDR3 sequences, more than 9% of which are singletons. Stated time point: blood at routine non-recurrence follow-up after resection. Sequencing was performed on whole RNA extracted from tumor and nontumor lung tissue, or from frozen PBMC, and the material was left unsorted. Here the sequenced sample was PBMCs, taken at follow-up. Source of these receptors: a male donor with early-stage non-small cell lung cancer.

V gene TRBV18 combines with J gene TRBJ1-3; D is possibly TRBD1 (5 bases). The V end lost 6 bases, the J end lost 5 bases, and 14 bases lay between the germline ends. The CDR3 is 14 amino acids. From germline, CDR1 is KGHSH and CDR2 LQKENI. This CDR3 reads CASSPGTERNTIYF. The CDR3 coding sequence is TGTGCCAGCTCGCCCGGGACTGAGAGAAACACCATATATTTT.

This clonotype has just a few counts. This chain's CDR3 is CSASYSGGGTDTQYF. CDR3 DNA sequence: TGCAGTGCTAGTTATAGCGGGGGTGGCACAGATACGCAGTATTTT. The chain uses TRBV20-1 and TRBJ2-3; 9 bases map to TRBD2. With V trimmed by 3 bases and J by 1 base, 5 bases remained unmatched. The CDR3 consists of 15 residues. Germline lookup yields CDR1 DFQATT and CDR2 SNEGSKA (reference sequence).

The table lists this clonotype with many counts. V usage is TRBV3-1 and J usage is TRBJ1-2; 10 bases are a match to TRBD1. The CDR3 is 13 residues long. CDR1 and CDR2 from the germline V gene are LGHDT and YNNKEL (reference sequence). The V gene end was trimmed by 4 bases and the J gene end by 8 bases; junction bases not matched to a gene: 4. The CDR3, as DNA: TGTGCCAGCAGCCGGGGACAGGGGATCGGCTACACCTTC. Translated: CASSRGQGIGYTF.

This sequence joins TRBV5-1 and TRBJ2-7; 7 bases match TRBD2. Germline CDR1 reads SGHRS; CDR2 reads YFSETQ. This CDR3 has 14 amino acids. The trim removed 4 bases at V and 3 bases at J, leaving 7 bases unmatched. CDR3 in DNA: TGCGCCAGCAGCCCGACGGGGGGTTACTACGAGCAGTACTTC. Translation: CASSPTGGYYEQYF.

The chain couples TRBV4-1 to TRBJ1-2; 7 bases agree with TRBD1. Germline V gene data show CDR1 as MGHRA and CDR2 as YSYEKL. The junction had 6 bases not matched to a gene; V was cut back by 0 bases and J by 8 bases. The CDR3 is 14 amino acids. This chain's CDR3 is CASSQEGQASGYTF. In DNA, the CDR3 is TGCGCCAGCAGCCAAGAAGGACAGGCGAGCGGCTACACCTTC.

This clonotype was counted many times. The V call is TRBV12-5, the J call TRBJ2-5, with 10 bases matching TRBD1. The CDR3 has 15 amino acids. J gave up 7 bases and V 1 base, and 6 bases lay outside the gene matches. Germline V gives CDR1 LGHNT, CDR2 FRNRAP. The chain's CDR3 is CASGLGGQGRRTQYF. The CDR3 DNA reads TGTGCTAGTGGTTTGGGGGGACAGGGGAGGCGGACCCAGTACTTC.

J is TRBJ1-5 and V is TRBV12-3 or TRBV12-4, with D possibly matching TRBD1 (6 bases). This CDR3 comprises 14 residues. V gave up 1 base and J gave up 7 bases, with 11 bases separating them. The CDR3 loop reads CASSLGQGSQPQHF. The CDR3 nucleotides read TGTGCCAGCAGTTTAGGGCAGGGGAGCCAGCCCCAGCATTTT.

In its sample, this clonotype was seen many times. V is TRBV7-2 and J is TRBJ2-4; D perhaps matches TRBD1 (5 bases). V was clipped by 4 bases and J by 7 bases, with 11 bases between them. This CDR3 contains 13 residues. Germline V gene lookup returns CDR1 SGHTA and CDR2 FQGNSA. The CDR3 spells CASSSQAGNIQYF. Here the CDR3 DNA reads TGTGCCAGCAGCTCACAGGCTGGGAACATTCAGTACTTC.

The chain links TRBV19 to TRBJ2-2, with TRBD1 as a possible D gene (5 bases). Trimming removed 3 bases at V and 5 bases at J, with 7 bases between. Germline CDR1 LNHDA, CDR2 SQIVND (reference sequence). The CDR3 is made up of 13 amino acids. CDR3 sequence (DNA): TGTGCCAGTAGTATTGCAGGGACCGGGGAGCTGTTTTTT. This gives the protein CASSIAGTGELFF.

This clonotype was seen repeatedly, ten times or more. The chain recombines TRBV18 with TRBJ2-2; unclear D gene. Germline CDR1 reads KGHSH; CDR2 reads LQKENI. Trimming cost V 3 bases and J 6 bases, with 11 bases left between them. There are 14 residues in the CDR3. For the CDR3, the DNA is TGTGCCAGCTCACCTCTGTCGGCGGCCGGGGAGCTGTTTTTT. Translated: CASSPLSAAGELFF.

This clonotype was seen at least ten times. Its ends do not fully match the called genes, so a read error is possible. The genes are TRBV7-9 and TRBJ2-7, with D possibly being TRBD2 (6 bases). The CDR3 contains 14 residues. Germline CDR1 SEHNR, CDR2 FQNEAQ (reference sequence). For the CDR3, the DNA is TGTGCCAGCAGCGCCCCTTCGGGACTGTCTACGATGCACTTC. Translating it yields CASSAPSGLSTMHF.

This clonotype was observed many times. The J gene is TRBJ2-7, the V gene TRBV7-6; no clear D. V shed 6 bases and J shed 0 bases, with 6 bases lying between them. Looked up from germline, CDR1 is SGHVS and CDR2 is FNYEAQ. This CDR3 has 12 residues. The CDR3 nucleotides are TGTGCCAGCAGTCTTAGCTCCTACGAGCAGTACTTC. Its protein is CASSLSSYEQYF.

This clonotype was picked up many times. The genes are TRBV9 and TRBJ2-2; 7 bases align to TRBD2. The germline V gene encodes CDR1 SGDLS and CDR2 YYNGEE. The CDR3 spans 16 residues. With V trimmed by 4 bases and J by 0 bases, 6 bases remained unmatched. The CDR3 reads CASSFRLAANTGELFF. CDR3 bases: TGTGCCAGCAGCTTCCGACTAGCCGCGAACACCGGGGAGCTGTTTTTT. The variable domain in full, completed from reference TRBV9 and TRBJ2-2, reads DSGVTQTPKHLITATGQRVTLRCSPRSGDLSVYWYQQSLDQGLQFLIQYYNGEERAKGNILERFSAQQFPDLHSELNLSSLELGDSALYFCASSFRLAANTGELFFGEGSRLTVL.

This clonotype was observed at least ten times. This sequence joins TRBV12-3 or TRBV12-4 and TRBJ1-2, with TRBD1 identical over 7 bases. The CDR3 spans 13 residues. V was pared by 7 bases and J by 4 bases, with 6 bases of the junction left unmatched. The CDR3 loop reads CASTTGSAYGYTF. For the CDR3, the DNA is TGTGCCAGCACGACAGGGTCGGCCTATGGCTACACCTTC.

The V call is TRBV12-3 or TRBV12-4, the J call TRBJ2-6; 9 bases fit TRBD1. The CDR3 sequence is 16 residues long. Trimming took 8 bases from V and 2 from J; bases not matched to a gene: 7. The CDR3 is CASGSQGATGANVLTF. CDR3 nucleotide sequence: TGTGCCAGCGGTTCACAGGGGGCGACTGGGGCCAACGTCCTGACTTTC.

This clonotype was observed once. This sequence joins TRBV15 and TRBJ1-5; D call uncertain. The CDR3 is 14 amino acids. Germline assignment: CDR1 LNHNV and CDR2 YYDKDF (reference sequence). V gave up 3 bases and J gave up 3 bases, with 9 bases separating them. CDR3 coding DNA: TGTGCCACCAGCAGCCGAGGGCCCAATCAGCCCCAGCATTTT. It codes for CATSSRGPNQPQHF.

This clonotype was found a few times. CDR3 in amino acids: CASSLGQANQETQYF. Here the CDR3 DNA reads TGTGCCAGCAGCTTGGGGCAGGCCAACCAAGAGACCCAGTACTTC. The rearrangement joins TRBV11-3 to TRBJ2-5; TRBD1 is a possible D gene (5 bases). V was clipped by 3 bases and J by 0 bases, with 11 bases between them. Germline V lookup: CDR1 SGHNT, CDR2 YENEEA. This CDR3 has 15 residues.

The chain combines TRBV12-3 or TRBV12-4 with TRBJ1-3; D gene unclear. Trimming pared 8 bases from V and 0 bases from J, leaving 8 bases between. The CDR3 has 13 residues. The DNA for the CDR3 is TGTGCCAGCCTGCAGGCCTCTGGAAACACCATATATTTT. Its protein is CASLQASGNTIYF.

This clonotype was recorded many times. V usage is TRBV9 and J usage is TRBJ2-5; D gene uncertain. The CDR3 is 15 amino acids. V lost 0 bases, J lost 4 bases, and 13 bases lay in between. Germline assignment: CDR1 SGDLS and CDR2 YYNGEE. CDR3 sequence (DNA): TGTGCCAGCAGCGTAGTAGGGCAGCTCGGAGAGACCCAGTACTTC. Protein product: CASSVVGQLGETQYF.

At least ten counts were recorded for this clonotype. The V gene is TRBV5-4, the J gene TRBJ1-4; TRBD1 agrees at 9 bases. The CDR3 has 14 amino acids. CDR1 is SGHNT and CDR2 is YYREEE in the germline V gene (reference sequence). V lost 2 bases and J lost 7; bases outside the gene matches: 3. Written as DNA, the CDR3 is TGTGCCAGCAGCTTCGGGACAGGGCCTGAAAAACTGTTTTTT. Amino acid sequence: CASSFGTGPEKLFF.

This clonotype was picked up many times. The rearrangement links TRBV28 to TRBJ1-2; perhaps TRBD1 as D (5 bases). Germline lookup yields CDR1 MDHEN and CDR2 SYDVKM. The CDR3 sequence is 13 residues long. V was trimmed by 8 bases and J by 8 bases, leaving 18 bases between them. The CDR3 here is CASLGTAYGGYTF. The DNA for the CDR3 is TGTGCCAGCTTAGGGACCGCTTACGGGGGCTACACCTTC.

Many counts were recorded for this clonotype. CDR3 loop: CASSVEGRSTDTQYF. DNA for the CDR3: TGTGCCAGCAGCGTAGAGGGACGTAGCACAGATACGCAGTATTTT. The rearrangement links TRBV9 to TRBJ2-3; possibly TRBD1 or TRBD2 for D (5 bases each). V dropped 0 bases and J dropped 0 bases, with 8 bases sitting between them. This CDR3 comprises 15 residues. Germline loops: CDR1 SGDLS, CDR2 YYNGEE.

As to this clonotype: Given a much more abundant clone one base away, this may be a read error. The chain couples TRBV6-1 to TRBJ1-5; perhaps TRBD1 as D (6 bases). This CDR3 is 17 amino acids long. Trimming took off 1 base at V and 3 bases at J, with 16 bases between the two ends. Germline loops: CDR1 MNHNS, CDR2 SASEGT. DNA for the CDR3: TGTGCCAGCAGTGAAGTCCGACAGGCACGGCACAATCAGCCCCAGCATTTT. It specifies CASSEVRQARHNQPQHF.

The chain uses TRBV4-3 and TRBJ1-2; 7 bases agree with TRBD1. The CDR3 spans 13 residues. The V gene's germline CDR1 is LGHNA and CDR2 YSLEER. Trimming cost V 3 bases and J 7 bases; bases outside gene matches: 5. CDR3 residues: CASSQPTGVGYTF. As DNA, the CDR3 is TGCGCCAGCAGCCAGCCTACAGGGGTTGGCTACACCTTC.

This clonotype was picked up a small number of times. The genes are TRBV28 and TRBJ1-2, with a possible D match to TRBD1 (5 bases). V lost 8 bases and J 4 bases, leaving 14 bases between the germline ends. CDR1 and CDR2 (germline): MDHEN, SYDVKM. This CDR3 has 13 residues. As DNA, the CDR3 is TGTGCCAGCCGGAGGGGCGTCAGCTATGGCTACACCTTC. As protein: CASRRGVSYGYTF.

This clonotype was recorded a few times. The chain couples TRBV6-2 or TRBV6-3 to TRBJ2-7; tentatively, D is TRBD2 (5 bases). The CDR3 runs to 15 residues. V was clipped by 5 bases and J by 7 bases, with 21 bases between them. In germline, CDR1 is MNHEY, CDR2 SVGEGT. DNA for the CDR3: TGTGCCAGCAGTGTCTCGGGGATTTCAATACCGGAGCAGTACTTC. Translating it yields CASSVSGISIPEQYF.

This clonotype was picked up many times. CDR3 sequence: CASRLTGAKNIQYF. CDR3 DNA: TGTGCCAGTCGTTTGACAGGAGCCAAAAACATTCAGTACTTC. The chain combines TRBV21-1 with TRBJ2-4; the table's D call, TRBD1, has no DNA check behind it. TRBV21-1 is a pseudogene segment. The CDR3 is 14 residues long.

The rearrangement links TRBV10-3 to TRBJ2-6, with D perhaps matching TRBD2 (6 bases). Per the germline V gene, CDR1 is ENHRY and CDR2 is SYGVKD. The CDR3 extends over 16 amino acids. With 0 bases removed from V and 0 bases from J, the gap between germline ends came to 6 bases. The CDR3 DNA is TGTGCCATCAGTGAGTCGGGACTCTCTGGGGCCAACGTCCTGACTTTC. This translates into CAISESGLSGANVLTF.